This paragraph reports one T cell receptor beta chain. This clone was seen more than once but under ten times. It has no known antigen specificity. No qualities accompany the bases; no much larger clone lies one base away. Spanning cysteine to phenylalanine, the CDR3 consists of 12 amino acids. This entry keeps only the CDR3 DNA: 36 bases, framed from base 1. From a lookup of the germline V gene, CDR1 and CDR2 are SQVTM and ANQGSEA. V is cut by 4 bases and J by 1 base, and the space between the germline ends is 8 bases. Each clonotype received, on average, around 10x coverage in deep resolution sequencing performed on a MiSeq, where the target depth lay between 1 in 1 million and 1 in 200,000 T cells. TCR beta libraries were generated with the immunoSEQ hsTCRB Kit. As for the original processing: The data were analyzed with ImmunoSEQ Analyzer and ImmunoSEQ Data Assistant, and V, D and J gene assignments followed IMGT definitions. Clonality, which ranges from 0 to 1, was calculated as one minus the normalized Shannon entropy of productive rearrangement frequencies. Public clonotype analysis was restricted to overrepresented clonotypes comprising at least 0.05% of each patient's repertoire. Roughly 12 age-matched healthy donor repertoires from immuneACCESS were used as controls for clonality. TCRdb stores this immuneACCESS table with in-frame sequences only. Part of the clones is absent; in the studies checked, under half of the shortfall reflects unresolved V genes, and no reason is known for the rest. The D gene and trimming were derived from the DNA, and the V and J assignments and clone size from that table. The sample table holds roughly 24,000 clones, of which approximately 80% were seen once. Clones ranked in the top ten supply 7% to 9.5% of the sample.

For TCR beta library preparation, approximately 2 micrograms of genomic DNA were extracted from the cryopreserved PBMCs. Longitudinal blood samples from CLL patients on ibrutinib monotherapy underwent high-throughput TCR beta sequencing. The patients were enrolled in a single-center, open-label phase 2 trial of ibrutinib monotherapy. These data belong to a study of cytotoxic CD8 clonotypes in ibrutinib-treated CLL (dated by TCRdb to 2020 to 2023). Context from the whole study: The cohort was composed of 11 relapsed/refractory and around 15 treatment-naive patients; IGHV unmutated status was identified in under 18 patients. Of the 85 to 90 participants in the trial, 26 had longitudinal samples available. Response samples were taken after a median of 12 months on treatment, ranging from 6 to 36 months. Cryopreserved peripheral blood mononuclear cells were collected before treatment, at response, and at either disease progression or sustained remission. Samples averaged approximately 260,000 productive templates and about 94,000 productive rearrangements. Partial responses were observed in 24 patients and complete responses in 2; after a median follow-up of around 68 months, remission was maintained in some 14 patients and progression was observed in 12. The research as a whole found: An increase in clonality was observed at ibrutinib response, with clonality remaining stable during sustained remission and falling back toward baseline at progression. Public clonotypes were rare and either contracted or stayed stable during treatment, and the rise in clonality at ibrutinib response reflected the expansion of private clonotypes. Sampling times were not matched between patients in sustained remission and patients whose disease was progressing, and lymph node repertoires were not examined. Baseline clonality exceeded that of age-matched healthy donors and correlated strongly with circulating CD8+ T-cell counts.

The sequence derives from a human donor with chronic lymphocytic leukemia. This sequence uses TRBV29-1 and TRBJ2-7, and possibly TRBD2, on 5 matching bases. The sample here was PBMCs, taken before ibrutinib treatment. CDR3 region: CSVGSASYEQYF. At the DNA level, the sequence is TGCAGCGTTGGTAGCGCTTCCTACGAGCAGTACTTC.